This TCR beta chain emerged from a study of spatial heterogeneity in lung cancer. Between the trimmed V and J ends, which lost 2 bases and 0 bases, there was a span of 12 bases. Germline CDR1 reads SGHDT; CDR2 reads YYEEEE. This CDR3 spans 17 amino acids. Regarding time point: sample taken at primary tumor resection. The input material, whole RNA from tumor, nontumor lung or frozen PBMC, was sequenced unsorted. Study findings and constraints: Ubiquitous and regional expanded TCR counts tracked ubiquitous and regional nonsynonymous mutations, respectively. Of tumor T cells, an estimated coverage of around 7% was reached for alpha chains and roughly 12% for beta chains. One measure, the expanded intratumoral alpha and beta TCR count, tracked tumor mutation counts.

The library protocol tagged each TCR cDNA with a unique molecular identifier. Via MiXCR, TCRdb re-called the 5' RACE reads, giving one row per CDR3 protein. The sample contains around 13,000 distinct CDR3 sequences, around 6.6% of which appear only once. On this clonotype itself: What it binds is unknown.

The gene calls are TRBV5-6 and TRBJ2-6, with D possibly being TRBD1 or TRBD2 (5 bases each). The origin of this receptor is a female donor with early-stage non-small cell lung cancer. The sequenced sample was lung tumor tissue, obtained at surgery. DNA of the CDR3: TGTGCCAGCAGCTTCCCGGGACGGTACTCTGGGGCCAACGTCCTGACTTTC. This encodes CASSFPGRYSGANVLTF.